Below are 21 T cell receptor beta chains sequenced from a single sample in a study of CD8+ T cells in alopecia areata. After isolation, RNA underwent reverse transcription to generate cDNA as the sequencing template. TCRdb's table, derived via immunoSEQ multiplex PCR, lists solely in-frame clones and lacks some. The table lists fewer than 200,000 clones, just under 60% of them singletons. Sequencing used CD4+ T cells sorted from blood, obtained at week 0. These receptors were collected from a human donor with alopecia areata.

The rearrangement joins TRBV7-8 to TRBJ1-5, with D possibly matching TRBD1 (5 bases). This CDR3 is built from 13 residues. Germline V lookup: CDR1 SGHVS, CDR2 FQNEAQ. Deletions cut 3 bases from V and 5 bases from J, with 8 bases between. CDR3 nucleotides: TGTGCCAGCAGCTTCGGCAGGGATCAGCCCCAGCATTTT. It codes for CASSFGRDQPQHF.

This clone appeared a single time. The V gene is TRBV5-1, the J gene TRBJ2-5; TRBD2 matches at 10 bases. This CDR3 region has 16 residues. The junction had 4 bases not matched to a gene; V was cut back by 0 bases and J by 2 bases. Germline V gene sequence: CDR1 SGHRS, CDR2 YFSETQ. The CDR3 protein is CASSLDVAGGQETQYF. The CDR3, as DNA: TGCGCCAGCAGCTTGGACGTAGCGGGGGGACAAGAGACCCAGTACTTC.

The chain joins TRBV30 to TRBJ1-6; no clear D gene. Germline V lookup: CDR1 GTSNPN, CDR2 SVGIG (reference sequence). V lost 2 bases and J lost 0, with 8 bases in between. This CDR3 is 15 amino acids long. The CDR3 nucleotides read TGTGCCTGGAGTTACACGAGCTCCTATAATTCACCCCTCCACTTT. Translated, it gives CAWSYTSSYNSPLHF.

For the CDR3, the DNA is TGCAGCGTTGGATCCGGATCTTACAGGGTGGAGGGCTACACCTTC. It is translated as CSVGSGSYRVEGYTF. This sequence joins TRBV29-1 and TRBJ1-2; TRBD1 might be the D (6 bases). The length of the CDR3 is 15 residues. Trimming left V 4 bases short and J 8 bases short, with 23 bases between. In germline, CDR1 is SQVTM, CDR2 ANQGSEA.

CDR3 coding DNA: TGTGCCAGCAGCCAAGTCAGTCCCGGGGAGCTGTTTTTT. Protein product: CASSQVSPGELFF. The chain carries TRBV4-2 and TRBJ2-2; D gene ambiguous. Looked up from germline, CDR1 is LGHNA and CDR2 is YNFKEQ. The CDR3 sequence is 13 residues long. The ends were cut back, 1 base at V and 6 bases at J, with 6 bases in the middle.

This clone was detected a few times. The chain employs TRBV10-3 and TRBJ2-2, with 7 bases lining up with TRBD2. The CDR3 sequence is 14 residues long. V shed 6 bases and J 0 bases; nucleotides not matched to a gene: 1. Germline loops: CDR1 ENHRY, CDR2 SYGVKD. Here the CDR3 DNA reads TGTGCCATCAGGGGGACTACGAACACCGGGGAGCTGTTTTTT. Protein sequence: CAIRGTTNTGELFF.

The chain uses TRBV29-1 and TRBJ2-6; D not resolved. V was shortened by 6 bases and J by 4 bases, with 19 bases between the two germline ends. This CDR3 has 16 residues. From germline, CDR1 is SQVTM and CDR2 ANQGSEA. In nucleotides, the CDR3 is TGCAGCGTCAGACTGCCTACCAATTCGGGGGCCAACGTCCTGACTTTC. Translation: CSVRLPTNSGANVLTF.

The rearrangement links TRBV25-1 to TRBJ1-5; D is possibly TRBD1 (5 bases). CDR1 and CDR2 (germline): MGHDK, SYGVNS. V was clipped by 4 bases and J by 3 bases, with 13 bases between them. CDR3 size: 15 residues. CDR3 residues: CASSASDSPNQPQHF. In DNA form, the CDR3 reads TGTGCCAGCAGTGCATCCGACAGCCCCAATCAGCCCCAGCATTTT.

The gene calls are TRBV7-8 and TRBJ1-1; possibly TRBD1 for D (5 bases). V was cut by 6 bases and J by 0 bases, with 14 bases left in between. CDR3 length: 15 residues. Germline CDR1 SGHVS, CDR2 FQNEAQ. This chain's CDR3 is CASRGQGGLNTEAFF. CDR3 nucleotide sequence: TGTGCCAGCAGGGGCCAGGGCGGTTTGAACACTGAAGCTTTCTTT.

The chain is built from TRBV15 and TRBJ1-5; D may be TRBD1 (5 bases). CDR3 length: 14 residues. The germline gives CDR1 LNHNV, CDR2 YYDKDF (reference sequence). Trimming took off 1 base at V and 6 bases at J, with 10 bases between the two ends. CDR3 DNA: TGTGCCACCAGCAGAGGTGGGGGGGTTCAGCCCCAGCATTTT. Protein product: CATSRGGGVQPQHF.

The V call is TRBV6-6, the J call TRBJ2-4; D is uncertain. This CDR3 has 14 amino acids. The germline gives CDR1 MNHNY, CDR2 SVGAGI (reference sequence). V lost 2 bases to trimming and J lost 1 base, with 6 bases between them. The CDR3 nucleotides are TGTGCCAGCAGTTACGGGGTGGCCAAAAACATTCAGTACTTC. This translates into CASSYGVAKNIQYF.

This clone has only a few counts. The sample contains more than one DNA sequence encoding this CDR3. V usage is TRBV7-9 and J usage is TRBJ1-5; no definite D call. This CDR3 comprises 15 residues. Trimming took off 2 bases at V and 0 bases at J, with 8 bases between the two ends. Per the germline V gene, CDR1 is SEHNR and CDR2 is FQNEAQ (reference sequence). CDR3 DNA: TGTGCCAGCAGCTTAAGTGGTGGTAGCAATCAGCCCCAGCATTTT. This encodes CASSLSGGSNQPQHF.

The CDR3 here is CSVVGRVSLNTEAFF. The DNA of the CDR3 is TGCAGCGTTGTGGGCAGGGTATCTTTGAACACTGAAGCTTTCTTT. The chain is built from TRBV29-1 and TRBJ1-1, with D possibly being TRBD1 (5 bases). This CDR3 spans 15 amino acids. V gave up 4 bases and J gave up 0 bases, with 15 bases separating them. The germline gives CDR1 SQVTM, CDR2 ANQGSEA.

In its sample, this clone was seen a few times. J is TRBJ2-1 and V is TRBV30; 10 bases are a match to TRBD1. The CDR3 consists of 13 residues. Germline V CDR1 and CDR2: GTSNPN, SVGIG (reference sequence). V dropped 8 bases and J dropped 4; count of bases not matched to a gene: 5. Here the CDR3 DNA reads TGTGCCGCGGGACAGGGGTCTTACAATGAGCAGTTCTTC. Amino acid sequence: CAAGQGSYNEQFF.

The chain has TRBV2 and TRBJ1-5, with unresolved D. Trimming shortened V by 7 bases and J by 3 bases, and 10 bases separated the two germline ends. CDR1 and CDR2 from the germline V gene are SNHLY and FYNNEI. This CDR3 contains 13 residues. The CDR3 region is CASKRDSNQPQHF. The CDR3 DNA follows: TGTGCCAGCAAAAGGGATTCCAATCAGCCCCAGCATTTT.

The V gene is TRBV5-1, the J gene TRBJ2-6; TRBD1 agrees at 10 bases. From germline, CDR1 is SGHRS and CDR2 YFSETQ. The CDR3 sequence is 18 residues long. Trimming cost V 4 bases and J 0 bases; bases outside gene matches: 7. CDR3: CASSGRGDRGSGANVLTF. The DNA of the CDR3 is TGCGCCAGCAGCGGCCGTGGGGACAGGGGCTCTGGGGCCAACGTCCTGACTTTC.

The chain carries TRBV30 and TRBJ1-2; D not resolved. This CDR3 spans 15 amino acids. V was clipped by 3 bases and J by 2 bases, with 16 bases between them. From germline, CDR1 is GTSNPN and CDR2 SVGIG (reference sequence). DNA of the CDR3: TGTGCCTGGAGCCCGGTGGACTGGCTAAACTATGGCTACACCTTC. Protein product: CAWSPVDWLNYGYTF.

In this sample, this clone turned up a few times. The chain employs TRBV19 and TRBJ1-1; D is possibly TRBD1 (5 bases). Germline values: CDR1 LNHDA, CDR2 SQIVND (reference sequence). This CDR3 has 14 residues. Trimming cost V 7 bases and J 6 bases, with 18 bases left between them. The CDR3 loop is CASTYLVGGSEAFF. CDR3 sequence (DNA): TGTGCCAGTACCTATCTGGTCGGGGGGTCTGAAGCTTTCTTT.

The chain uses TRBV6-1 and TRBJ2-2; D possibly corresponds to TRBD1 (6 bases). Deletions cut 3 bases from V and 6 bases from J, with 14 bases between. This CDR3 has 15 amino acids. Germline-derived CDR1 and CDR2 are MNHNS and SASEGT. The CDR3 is CASSDRGEQAGELFF. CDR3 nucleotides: TGTGCCAGCAGTGACAGGGGAGAGCAGGCCGGGGAGCTGTTTTTT.

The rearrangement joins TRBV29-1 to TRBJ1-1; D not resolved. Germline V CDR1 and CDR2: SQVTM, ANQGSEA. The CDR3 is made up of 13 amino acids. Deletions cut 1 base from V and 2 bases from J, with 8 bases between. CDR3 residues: CSVEGIINTEAFF. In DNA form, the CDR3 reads TGCAGCGTTGAAGGGATAATCAACACTGAAGCTTTCTTT.

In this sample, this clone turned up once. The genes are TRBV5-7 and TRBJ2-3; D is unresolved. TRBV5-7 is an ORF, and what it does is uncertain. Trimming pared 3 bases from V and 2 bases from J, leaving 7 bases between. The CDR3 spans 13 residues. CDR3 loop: CASSSDPTDTQYF. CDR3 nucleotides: TGTGCCAGCAGCTCTGACCCCACAGATACGCAGTATTTT.